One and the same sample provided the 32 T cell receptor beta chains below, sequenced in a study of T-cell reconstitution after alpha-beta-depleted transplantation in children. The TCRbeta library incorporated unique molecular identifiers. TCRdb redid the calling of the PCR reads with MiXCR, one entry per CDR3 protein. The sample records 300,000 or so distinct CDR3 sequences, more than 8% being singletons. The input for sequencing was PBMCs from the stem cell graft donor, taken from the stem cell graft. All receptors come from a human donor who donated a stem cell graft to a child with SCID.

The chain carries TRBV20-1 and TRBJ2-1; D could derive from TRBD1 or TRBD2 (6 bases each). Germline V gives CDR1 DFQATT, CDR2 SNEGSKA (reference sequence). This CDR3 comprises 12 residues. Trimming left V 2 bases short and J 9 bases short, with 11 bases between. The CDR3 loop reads CSARRGVTEQFF. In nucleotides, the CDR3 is TGCAGTGCTAGAAGGGGGGTCACTGAGCAGTTCTTC.

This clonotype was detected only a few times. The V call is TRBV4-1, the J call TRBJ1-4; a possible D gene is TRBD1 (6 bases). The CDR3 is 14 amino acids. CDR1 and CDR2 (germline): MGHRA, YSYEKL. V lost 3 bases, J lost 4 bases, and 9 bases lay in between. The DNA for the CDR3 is TGCGCCAGCAGCCAGAGGGGGGATAATGAAAAACTGTTTTTT. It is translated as CASSQRGDNEKLFF.

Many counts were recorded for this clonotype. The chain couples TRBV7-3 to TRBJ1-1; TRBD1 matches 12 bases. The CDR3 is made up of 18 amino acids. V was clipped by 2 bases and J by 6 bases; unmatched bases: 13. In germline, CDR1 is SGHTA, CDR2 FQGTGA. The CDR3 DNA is TGTGCCAGCAGCTTAGAGGTTTTTGGGGACAGGGGGCTTGCTGAAGCTTTCTTT. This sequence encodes CASSLEVFGDRGLAEAFF.

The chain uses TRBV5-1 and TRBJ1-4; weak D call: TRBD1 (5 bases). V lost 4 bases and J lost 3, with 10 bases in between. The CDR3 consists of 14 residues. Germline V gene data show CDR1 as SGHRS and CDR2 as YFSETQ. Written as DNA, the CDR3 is TGCGCCAGCAGCCTTGACAGCTCTAATGAAAAACTGTTTTTT. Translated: CASSLDSSNEKLFF.

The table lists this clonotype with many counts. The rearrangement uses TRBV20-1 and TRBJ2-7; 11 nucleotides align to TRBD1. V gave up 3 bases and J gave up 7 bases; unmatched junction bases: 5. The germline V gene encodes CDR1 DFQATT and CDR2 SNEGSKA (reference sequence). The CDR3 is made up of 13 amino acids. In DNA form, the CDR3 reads TGCAGTGCTAGCCAAGGGACAGGGGGTGAGCAGTACTTC. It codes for CSASQGTGGEQYF.

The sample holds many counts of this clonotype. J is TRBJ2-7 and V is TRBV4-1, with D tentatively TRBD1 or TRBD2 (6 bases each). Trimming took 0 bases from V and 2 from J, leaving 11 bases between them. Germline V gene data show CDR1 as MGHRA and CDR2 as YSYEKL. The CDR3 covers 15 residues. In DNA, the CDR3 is TGCGCCAGCAGCCAAGATCGGGGGCCCACCTACGAGCAGTACTTC. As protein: CASSQDRGPTYEQYF.

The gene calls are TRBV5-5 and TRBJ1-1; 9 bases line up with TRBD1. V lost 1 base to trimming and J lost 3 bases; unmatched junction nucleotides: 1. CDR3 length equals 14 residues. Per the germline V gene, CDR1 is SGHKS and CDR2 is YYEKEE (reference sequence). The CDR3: CASSLWDRDTEAFF. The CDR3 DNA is TGTGCCAGCAGCTTGTGGGACAGGGACACTGAAGCTTTCTTT. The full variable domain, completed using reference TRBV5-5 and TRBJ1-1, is DAGVTQSPTHLIKTRGQQVTLRCSPISGHKSVSWYQQVLGQGPQFIFQYYEKEERGRGNFPDRFSARQFPNYSSELNVNALLLGDSALYLCASSLWDRDTEAFFGQGTRLTVV.

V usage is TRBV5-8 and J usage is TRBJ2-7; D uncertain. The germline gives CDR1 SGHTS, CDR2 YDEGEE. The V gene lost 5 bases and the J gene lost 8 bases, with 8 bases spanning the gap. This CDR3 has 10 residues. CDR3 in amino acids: CASRLGKQYF. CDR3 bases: TGTGCCAGCAGACTCGGAAAGCAGTACTTC.

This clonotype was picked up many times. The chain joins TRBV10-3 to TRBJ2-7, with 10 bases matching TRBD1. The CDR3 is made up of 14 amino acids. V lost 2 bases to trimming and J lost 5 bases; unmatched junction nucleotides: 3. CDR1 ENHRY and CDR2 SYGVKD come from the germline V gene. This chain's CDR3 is CAISETGTGDEQYF. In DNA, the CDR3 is TGTGCCATCAGTGAGACCGGGACAGGGGACGAGCAGTACTTC.

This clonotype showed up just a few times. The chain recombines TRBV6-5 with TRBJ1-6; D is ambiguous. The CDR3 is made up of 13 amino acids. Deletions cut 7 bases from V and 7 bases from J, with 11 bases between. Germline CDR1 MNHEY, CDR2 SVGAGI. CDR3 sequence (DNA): TGTGCCAGCATGTTGGCAGTCAATTCACCCCTCCACTTT. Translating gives CASMLAVNSPLHF.

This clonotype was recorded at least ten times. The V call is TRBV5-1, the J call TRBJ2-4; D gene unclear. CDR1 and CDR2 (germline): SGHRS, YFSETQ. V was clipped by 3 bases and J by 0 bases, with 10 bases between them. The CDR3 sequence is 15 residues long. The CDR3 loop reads CASSSGSLAKNIQYF. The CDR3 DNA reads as TGCGCCAGCAGCTCAGGAAGCCTAGCCAAAAACATTCAGTACTTC.

This CDR3 reads CASSTISSSGANVLTF. Written as DNA, the CDR3 is TGTGCCAGCAGCACGATCAGTAGTTCTGGGGCCAACGTCCTGACTTTC. The chain recombines TRBV7-9 with TRBJ2-6; D unresolved. CDR1 SEHNR and CDR2 FQNEAQ come from the germline V gene (reference sequence). V dropped 5 bases and J dropped 1 base, with 12 bases sitting between them. There are 16 residues in the CDR3.

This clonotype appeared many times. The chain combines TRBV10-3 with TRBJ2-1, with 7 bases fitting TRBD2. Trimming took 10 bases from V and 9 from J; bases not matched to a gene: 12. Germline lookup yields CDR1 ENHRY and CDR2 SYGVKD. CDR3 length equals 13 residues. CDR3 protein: CATAPEPGGEQFF. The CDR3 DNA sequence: TGTGCCACCGCCCCAGAGCCGGGGGGTGAGCAGTTCTTC.

The CDR3 reads CSAIGTDNTEAFF. CDR3 nucleotide sequence: TGCAGTGCTATAGGGACGGATAACACTGAAGCTTTCTTT. The chain recombines TRBV20-1 with TRBJ1-1; weak D call: TRBD1 (5 bases). CDR1 DFQATT and CDR2 SNEGSKA come from the germline V gene (reference sequence). The CDR3 covers 13 residues. Between the trimmed V and J ends, which lost 4 bases and 2 bases, there was a span of 11 bases.

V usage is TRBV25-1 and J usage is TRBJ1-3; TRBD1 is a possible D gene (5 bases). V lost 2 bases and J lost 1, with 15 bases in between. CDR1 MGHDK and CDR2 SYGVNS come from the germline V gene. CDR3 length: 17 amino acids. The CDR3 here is CASSEDTGGVSGNTIYF. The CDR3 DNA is TGTGCCAGCAGTGAAGACACCGGAGGGGTGTCTGGAAACACCATATATTTT.

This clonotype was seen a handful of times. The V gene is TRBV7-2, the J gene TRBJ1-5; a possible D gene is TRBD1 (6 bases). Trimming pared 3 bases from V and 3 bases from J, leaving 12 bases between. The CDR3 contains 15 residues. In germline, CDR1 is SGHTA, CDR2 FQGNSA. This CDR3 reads CASSFGRGPNQPQHF. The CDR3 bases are TGTGCCAGCAGCTTTGGCAGGGGCCCCAATCAGCCCCAGCATTTT.

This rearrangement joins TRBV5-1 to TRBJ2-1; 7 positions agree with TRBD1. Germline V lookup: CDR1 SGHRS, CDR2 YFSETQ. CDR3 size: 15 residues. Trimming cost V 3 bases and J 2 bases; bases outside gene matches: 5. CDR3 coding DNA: TGCGCCAGCAGCTCGACAGGGACCGCCTACAATGAGCAGTTCTTC. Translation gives CASSSTGTAYNEQFF.

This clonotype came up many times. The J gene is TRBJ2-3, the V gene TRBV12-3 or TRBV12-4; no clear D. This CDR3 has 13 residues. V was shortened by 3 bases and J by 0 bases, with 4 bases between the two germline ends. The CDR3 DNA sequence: TGTGCCAGCAGTTTGTTTAGCACAGATACGCAGTATTTT. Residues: CASSLFSTDTQYF.

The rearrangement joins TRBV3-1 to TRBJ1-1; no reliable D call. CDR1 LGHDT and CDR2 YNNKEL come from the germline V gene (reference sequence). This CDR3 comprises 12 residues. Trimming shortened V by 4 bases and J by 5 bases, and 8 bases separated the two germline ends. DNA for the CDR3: TGTGCCAGCAGCCCGAGGGATACTGAAGCTTTCTTT. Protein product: CASSPRDTEAFF.

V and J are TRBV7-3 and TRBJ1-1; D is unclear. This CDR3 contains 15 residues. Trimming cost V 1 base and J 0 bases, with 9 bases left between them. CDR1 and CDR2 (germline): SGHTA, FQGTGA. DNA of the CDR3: TGTGCCAGCAGCTTAAGGCAGCGGATGAACACTGAAGCTTTCTTT. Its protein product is CASSLRQRMNTEAFF.

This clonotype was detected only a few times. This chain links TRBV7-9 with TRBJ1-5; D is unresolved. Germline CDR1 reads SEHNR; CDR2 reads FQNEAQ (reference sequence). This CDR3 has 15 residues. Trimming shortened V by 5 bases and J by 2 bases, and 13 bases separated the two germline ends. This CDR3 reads CASSDSRGGNQPQHF. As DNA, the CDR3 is TGTGCCAGCAGCGATAGTCGCGGGGGCAATCAGCCCCAGCATTTT.

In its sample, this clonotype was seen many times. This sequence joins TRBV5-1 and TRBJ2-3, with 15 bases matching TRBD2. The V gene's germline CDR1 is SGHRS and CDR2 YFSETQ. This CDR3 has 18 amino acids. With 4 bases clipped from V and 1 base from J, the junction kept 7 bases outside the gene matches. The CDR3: CASSPGLAGGPRTDTQYF. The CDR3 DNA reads TGCGCCAGCAGCCCCGGACTAGCGGGGGGGCCTCGCACAGATACGCAGTATTTT.

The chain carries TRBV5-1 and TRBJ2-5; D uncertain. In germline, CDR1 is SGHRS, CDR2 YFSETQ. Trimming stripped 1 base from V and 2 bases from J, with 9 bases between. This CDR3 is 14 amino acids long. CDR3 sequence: CASSLTVQQETQYF. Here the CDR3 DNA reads TGCGCCAGCAGCTTGACAGTTCAACAAGAGACCCAGTACTTC.

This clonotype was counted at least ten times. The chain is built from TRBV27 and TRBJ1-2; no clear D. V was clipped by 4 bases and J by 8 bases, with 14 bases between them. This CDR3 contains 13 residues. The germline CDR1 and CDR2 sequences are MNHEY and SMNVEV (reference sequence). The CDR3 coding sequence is TGTGCCAGCAGTTCACCAGTCCTGGGCGGCTACACCTTC. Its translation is CASSSPVLGGYTF.

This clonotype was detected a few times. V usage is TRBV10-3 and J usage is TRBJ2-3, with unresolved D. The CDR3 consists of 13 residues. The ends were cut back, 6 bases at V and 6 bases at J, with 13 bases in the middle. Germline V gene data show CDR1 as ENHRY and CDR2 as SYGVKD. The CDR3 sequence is CAISIKSVDTQYF. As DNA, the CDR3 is TGTGCCATCAGCATCAAGTCGGTGGATACGCAGTATTTT.

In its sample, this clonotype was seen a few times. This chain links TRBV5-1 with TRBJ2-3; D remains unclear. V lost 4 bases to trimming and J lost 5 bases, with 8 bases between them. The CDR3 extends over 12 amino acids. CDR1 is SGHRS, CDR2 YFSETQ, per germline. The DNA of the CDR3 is TGCGCCAGCAGCCCGAACGGAGATACGCAGTATTTT. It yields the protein CASSPNGDTQYF.

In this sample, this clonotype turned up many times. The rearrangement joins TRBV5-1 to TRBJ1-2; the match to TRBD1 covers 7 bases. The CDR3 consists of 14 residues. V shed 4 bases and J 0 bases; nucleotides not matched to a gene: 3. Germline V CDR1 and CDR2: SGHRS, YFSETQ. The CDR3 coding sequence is TGCGCCAGCAGCGCCGGGACAGCTAACTATGGCTACACCTTC. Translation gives CASSAGTANYGYTF.

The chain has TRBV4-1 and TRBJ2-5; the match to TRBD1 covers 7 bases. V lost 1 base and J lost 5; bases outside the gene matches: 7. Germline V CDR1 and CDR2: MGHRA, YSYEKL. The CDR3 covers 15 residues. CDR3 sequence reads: CASSQAGQVMETQYF. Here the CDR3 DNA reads TGCGCCAGCAGCCAAGCCGGACAGGTTATGGAGACCCAGTACTTC.

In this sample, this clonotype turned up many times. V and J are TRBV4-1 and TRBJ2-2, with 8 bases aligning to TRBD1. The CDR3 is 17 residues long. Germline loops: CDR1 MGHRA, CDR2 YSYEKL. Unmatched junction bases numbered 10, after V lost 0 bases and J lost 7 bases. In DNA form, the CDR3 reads TGCGCCAGCAGCCAAGATAGGCAGGGGGCTAATAACGGGGAGCTGTTTTTT. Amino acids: CASSQDRQGANNGELFF.

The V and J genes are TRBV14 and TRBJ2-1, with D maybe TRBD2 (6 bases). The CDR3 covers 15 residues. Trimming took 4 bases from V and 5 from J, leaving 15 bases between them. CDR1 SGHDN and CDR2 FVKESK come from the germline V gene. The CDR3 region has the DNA TGTGCCAGCAGCCCCCTCTCGGGGGACGACAATGAGCAGTTCTTC. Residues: CASSPLSGDDNEQFF.

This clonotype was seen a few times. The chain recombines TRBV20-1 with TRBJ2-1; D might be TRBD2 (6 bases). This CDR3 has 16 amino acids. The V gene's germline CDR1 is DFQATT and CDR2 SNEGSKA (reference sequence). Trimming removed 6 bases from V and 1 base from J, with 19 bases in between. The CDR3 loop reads CSAGDGSPSSYNEQFF. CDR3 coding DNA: TGCAGTGCCGGGGACGGGAGTCCTTCGTCCTACAATGAGCAGTTCTTC.

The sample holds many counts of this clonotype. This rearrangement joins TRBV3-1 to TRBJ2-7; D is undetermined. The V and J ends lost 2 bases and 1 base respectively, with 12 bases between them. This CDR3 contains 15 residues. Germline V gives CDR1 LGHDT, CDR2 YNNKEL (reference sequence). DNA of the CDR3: TGTGCCAGCAGCCAAAGTTGGACCTTTTCCTACGAGCAGTACTTC. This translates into CASSQSWTFSYEQYF.